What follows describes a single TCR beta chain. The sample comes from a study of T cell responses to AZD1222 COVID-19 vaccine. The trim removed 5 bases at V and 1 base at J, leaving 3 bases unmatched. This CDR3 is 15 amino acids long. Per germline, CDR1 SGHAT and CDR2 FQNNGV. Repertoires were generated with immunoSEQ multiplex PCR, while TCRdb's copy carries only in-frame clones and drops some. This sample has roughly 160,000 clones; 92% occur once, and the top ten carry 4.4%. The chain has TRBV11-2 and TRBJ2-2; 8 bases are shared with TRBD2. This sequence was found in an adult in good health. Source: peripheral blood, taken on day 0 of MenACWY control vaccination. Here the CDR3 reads CASSASGRNTGELFF. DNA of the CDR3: TGTGCCAGCAGCGCAAGCGGGAGGAACACCGGGGAGCTGTTTTTT. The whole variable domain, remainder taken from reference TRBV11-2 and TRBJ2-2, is EAGVAQSPRYKIIEKRQSVAFWCNPISGHATLYWYQQILGQGPKLLIQFQNNGVVDDSQLPKDRFSAERLKGVDSTLKIQPAKLEDSAVYLCASSASGRNTGELFFGEGSRLTVL.